This is a list of T cell receptor beta chains from one sample in a study of neoadjuvant anti-PD-1 for oral cavity cancer. Profiling relied on immunoSEQ multiplex PCR, and the TCRdb table lists in-frame clones only, not all of them. The table lists tens of thousands of clones, around 85% of them singletons. Sequencing used PBMCs, obtained before nivolumab (anti-PD-1) treatment. The receptors come from a person aged 35-79 years with oral cavity squamous cell carcinoma. CDR3s leave out the opening cysteine and the closing phenylalanine or tryptophan. Clone size appears in some rows only: once, few, many, or a class for an expanded clone.

J,size,V,CDR3
TRBJ2-5,.,TRBV2,ASSEWLISQETQY
TRBJ2-2,.,TRBV6-1,ASSEAALAGGTGELF
TRBJ1-6,.,TRBV6-5,ASRQQGAGNSPLH
TRBJ1-4,few,TRBV6-5,ASSYWAGNEKLF
TRBJ2-1,.,TRBV29-1,SVDRTYINNEQF
TRBJ2-1,.,TRBV2,ASSGGLSYNEQF
TRBJ2-7,.,TRBV28,ASSRDWERD
TRBJ2-7,.,TRBV2,ASSETRGEQY
TRBJ2-1,once,TRBV6-4,ASSRTSGAYNEQF
TRBJ1-1,.,TRBV9,ASSLQGQGNTEAF
TRBJ1-2,once,TRBV2,ASSDNYGYT
TRBJ1-2,.,TRBV7-9,ASSLWTGAYGYT
TRBJ2-2,.,TRBV7-9,ASSPGLAGGPNGELF
TRBJ2-3,many,TRBV6-1,ASDYTQY
TRBJ2-7,.,TRBV27,ASRGFMDEQY
TRBJ1-3,.,TRBV7-9,ASSLSHSGNTIY
TRBJ2-7,.,TRBV5-1,ASSPGLAGVRSYEQY
TRBJ2-5,.,TRBV5-5,ASSPGDRGFQETQY
TRBJ1-1,medium-sized,TRBV7-9,ASSLEGREIGAF
TRBJ1-3,once,TRBV6-1,ASSEDGLTPRISGNTIY
TRBJ2-3,.,TRBV18,ASSPPTSRGEY
TRBJ2-7,.,TRBV28,ASSLYGGGDRYEQY
TRBJ2-7,.,TRBV5-1,ASSLGLAGEYEQY
TRBJ2-2,.,TRBV30,AWTKREKVTGELF
TRBJ2-7,.,TRBV28,ASSTHGQGSYEQY
TRBJ2-7,.,TRBV5-1,ASSFFGQGANYEQY
TRBJ1-1,.,TRBV5-1,ASSYDSLMNTEAF
TRBJ1-3,.,TRBV9,ASSVETETNTIY
TRBJ1-1,once,TRBV25-1,ASMGQWNTEAF
TRBJ2-3,.,TRBV2,ASSEASSAGGNTQY
TRBJ1-5,many,TRBV2,ASLGRTQPQH
TRBJ2-3,.,TRBV7-2,ASSLGQPTDTQY
TRBJ1-1,.,TRBV6-4,ASSPSPRGTEAF
TRBJ2-1,.,TRBV5-6,ASSSTGESYNEQF
TRBJ2-6,.,TRBV5-4,ASSSPGQRTGANVLT
TRBJ2-7,.,TRBV11-2,ASSLFRVSYEQY
TRBJ1-5,.,TRBV4-1,ASSQVMEQNNQPQH
TRBJ2-1,few,TRBV7-9,ASSIQGSFNEQF
TRBJ1-5,.,TRBV6-5,ASSPTQGRKPQH
TRBJ1-2,.,TRBV10-3,AISESPEGYGYT
TRBJ2-1,.,TRBV28,ASSLGRGNEQF
TRBJ2-1,.,TRBV7-2,ASSLAGGFDEQF